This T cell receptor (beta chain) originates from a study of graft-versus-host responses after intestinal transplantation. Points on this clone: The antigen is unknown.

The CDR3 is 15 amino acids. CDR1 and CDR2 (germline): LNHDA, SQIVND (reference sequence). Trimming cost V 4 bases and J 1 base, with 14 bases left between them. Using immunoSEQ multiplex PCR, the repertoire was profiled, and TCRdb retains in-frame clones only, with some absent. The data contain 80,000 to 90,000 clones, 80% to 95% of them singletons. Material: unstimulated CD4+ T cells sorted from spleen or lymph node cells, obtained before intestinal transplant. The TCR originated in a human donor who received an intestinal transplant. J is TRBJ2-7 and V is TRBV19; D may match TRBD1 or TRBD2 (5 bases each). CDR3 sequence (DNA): TGTGCCAGTAGTAGGGGCTCCGGGACGTCCTACGAGCAGTACTTC. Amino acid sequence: CASSRGSGTSYEQYF.